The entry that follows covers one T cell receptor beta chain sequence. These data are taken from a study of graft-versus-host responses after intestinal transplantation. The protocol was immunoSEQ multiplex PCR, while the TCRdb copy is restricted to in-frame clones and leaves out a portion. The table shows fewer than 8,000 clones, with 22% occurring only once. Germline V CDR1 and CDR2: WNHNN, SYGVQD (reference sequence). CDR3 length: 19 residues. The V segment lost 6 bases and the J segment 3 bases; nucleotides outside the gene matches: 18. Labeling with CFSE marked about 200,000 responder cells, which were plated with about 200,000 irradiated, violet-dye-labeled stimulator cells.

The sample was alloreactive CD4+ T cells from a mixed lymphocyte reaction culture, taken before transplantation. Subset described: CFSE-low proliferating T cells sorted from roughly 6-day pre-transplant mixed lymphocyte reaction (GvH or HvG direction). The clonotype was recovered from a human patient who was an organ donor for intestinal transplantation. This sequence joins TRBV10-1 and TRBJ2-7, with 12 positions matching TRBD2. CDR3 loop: CASRGGQGLAGLLFYEQYF. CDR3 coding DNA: TGCGCCAGCAGGGGGGGGCAGGGACTAGCGGGCCTGTTGTTCTACGAGCAGTACTTC.